This T cell receptor (beta chain) was documented in a study of T cell repertoires in cytomegalovirus infection. The CDR3 extends over 14 amino acids. CDR1 and CDR2 (germline): SGHDT, YYEEEE. This clonotype was counted between two and nine times. The antigen is not known. The junction shows a germline mismatch at one end, possibly a read error. TCRdb called the reads again in MiXCR, with one record for every CDR3 protein. The sample yields 550,000 to 700,000 distinct CDR3 sequences, 40% seen once. The TCR sequence derives from a human donor in good health (CMV status not recorded). Some clones in this sample may be carry-over from other donors' samples. The sample was cultured PBMCs, taken from culture after CMV antigen stimulation. This chain links TRBV5-6 with TRBJ2-1; 10 bases agree with TRBD2. CDR3 loop: CASSLGLARREQFF. The CDR3 coding sequence is TGTGCCAGCAGTTTGGGACTAGCGAGACGAGAGCAGTTCTTC.